Shown below are 30 T cell receptor beta chains from a single sample sequenced in a study of blood T cells in healthy people across ages. Next came a second PCR, run for 7 to 11 cycles, which used a sample-barcoded 5' primer along with a J-beta primer mix. TCRdb processed the 5' RACE reads anew with MiXCR; each CDR3 protein has one entry. Here the sample spans 450,000 to 600,000 distinct CDR3 sequences, about 28% being singletons. The same data also contributed to another study, on T cells of mothers and their children.

The sample was blood. These receptors all come from a boy between 2 and 15 years old in good health.

The chain joins TRBV30 to TRBJ1-5, with D possibly being TRBD1 (6 bases). V was shortened by 5 bases and J by 7 bases, with 18 bases between the two germline ends. The CDR3 is 14 amino acids. Germline V CDR1 and CDR2: GTSNPN, SVGIG (reference sequence). CDR3 protein: CAWAGGGYSQPQHF. The CDR3 DNA sequence: TGTGCCTGGGCCGGGGGCGGGTATTCCCAGCCCCAGCATTTT.

This rearrangement joins TRBV6-2 or TRBV6-3 to TRBJ1-5; 8 nucleotides line up with TRBD1. With V trimmed by 7 bases and J by 7 bases, 9 bases remained unmatched. The CDR3 contains 14 residues. The germline CDR1 and CDR2 sequences are MNHEY and SVGEGT. The DNA of the CDR3 is TGTGCCAGCAAAGACAGGGGCATTCGGCAGCCCCAGCATTTT. This sequence encodes CASKDRGIRQPQHF.

V usage is TRBV27 and J usage is TRBJ1-2; 8 nucleotides line up with TRBD1. V lost 4 bases to trimming and J lost 4 bases; unmatched junction nucleotides: 5. This CDR3 has 14 residues. Germline CDR1 reads MNHEY; CDR2 reads SMNVEV (reference sequence). CDR3 in DNA: TGTGCCAGCAGTTCCCGGGACAGGAGCTATGGCTACACCTTC. This translates into CASSSRDRSYGYTF.

This clonotype was observed a few times. CDR3 sequence: CASSQDKVLHVGTQYF. The CDR3, as DNA: TGTGCCAGCAGCCAAGATAAAGTCCTCCATGTGGGGACCCAGTACTTC. The rearrangement joins TRBV3-1 to TRBJ2-5; no clear D gene. In germline, CDR1 is LGHDT, CDR2 YNNKEL (reference sequence). Between the trimmed V and J ends, which lost 0 bases and 7 bases, there was a span of 18 bases. The CDR3 is 16 residues long.

There are a few counts of this clonotype. The chain has TRBV27 and TRBJ2-1; TRBD1 might be the D (6 bases). Trimming pared 0 bases from V and 5 bases from J, leaving 14 bases between. Per germline, CDR1 MNHEY and CDR2 SMNVEV (reference sequence). The CDR3 has 16 amino acids. Here the CDR3 DNA reads TGTGCCAGCAGTTTATCTTTCGGGACATACCACAATGAGCAGTTCTTC. Translated: CASSLSFGTYHNEQFF.

This clonotype was recorded a few times. This chain joins TRBV10-3 and TRBJ2-2; 8 bases fit TRBD1. This CDR3 comprises 15 residues. From germline, CDR1 is ENHRY and CDR2 SYGVKD. V lost 5 bases to trimming and J lost 1 base; unmatched junction nucleotides: 3. In DNA, the CDR3 is TGTGCCATCAGTCCCGGGACAGGGAACACCGGGGAGCTGTTTTTT. Translated: CAISPGTGNTGELFF.

The chain is built from TRBV11-3 and TRBJ2-7; D possibly corresponds to TRBD2 (5 bases). This CDR3 has 15 amino acids. Germline V gives CDR1 SGHNT, CDR2 YENEEA. The ends were cut back, 5 bases at V and 1 base at J, with 15 bases in the middle. The CDR3 region has the DNA TGTGCCAGCAGCCTGACTACGACCGGATCCTACGAGCAGTACTTC. Residues: CASSLTTTGSYEQYF.

This chain connects TRBV5-1 to TRBJ2-1, with 9 bases matching TRBD2. CDR1 and CDR2 (germline): SGHRS, YFSETQ. Trimming removed 0 bases from V and 1 base from J; junction bases left unmatched: 2. CDR3 length equals 16 residues. In DNA form, the CDR3 reads TGCGCCAGCAGCTTGGGGACTAGCGCGTCCTACAATGAGCAGTTCTTC. Translated: CASSLGTSASYNEQFF. Complete variable domain (other parts from reference TRBV5-1 and TRBJ2-1): KAGVTQTPRYLIKTRGQQVTLSCSPISGHRSVSWYQQTPGQGLQFLFEYFSETQRNKGNFPGRFSGRQFSNSRSEMNVSTLELGDSALYLCASSLGTSASYNEQFFGPGTRLTVL.

The table lists this clonotype with a few counts. V and J are TRBV6-5 and TRBJ1-2, with D maybe TRBD1 (6 bases). The CDR3 totals 13 residues. The V end lost 0 bases, the J end lost 7 bases, and 9 bases lay between the germline ends. CDR1 and CDR2 (germline): MNHEY, SVGAGI. The CDR3 spells CASSYSRGGGYTF. For the CDR3, the DNA is TGTGCCAGCAGTTACTCGAGGGGGGGTGGCTACACCTTC.

The chain employs TRBV12-3 or TRBV12-4 and TRBJ1-2; D ambiguous. V was pared by 7 bases and J by 4 bases, with 13 bases between. This CDR3 is built from 13 residues. The CDR3 reads CASKEYTGYGYTF. The CDR3 coding sequence is TGTGCCAGCAAGGAATACACGGGCTATGGCTACACCTTC.

The CDR3 sequence is CSAGLDGTDSNQPQHF. CDR3 nucleotides: TGCAGTGCTGGGCTGGACGGAACCGATAGCAATCAGCCCCAGCATTTT. The V gene is TRBV20-1, the J gene TRBJ1-5; D gene uncertain. The CDR3 has 16 residues. Germline loops: CDR1 DFQATT, CDR2 SNEGSKA (reference sequence). V lost 5 bases and J 0 bases, leaving 17 bases between the germline ends.

The J gene is TRBJ2-7, the V gene TRBV6-2 or TRBV6-3; TRBD2 matches 7 bases. The V gene end was trimmed by 0 bases and the J gene end by 4 bases; junction bases not matched to a gene: 6. Germline V gene sequence: CDR1 MNHEY, CDR2 SVGEGT. There are 15 residues in the CDR3. The CDR3 sequence: CASSYSSSGRYEQYF. CDR3 sequence (DNA): TGTGCCAGCAGTTACTCGTCTAGCGGAAGATACGAGCAGTACTTC.

The chain combines TRBV13 with TRBJ2-2, with TRBD2 identical over 12 bases. The germline gives CDR1 PRHDT, CDR2 FYEKMQ (reference sequence). V shed 5 bases, J shed 4 bases, and the junction held 5 bases outside the gene matches. This CDR3 has 16 residues. This CDR3 reads CASSPPSGGGTGELFF. The CDR3 region has the DNA TGTGCCAGCAGCCCCCCTAGCGGGGGGGGCACCGGGGAGCTGTTTTTT.

This clonotype has more than one count but fewer than ten. V usage is TRBV7-9 and J usage is TRBJ2-5; 7 nucleotides match TRBD2. Germline V gene data show CDR1 as SEHNR and CDR2 as FQNEAQ (reference sequence). The J segment lost 4 bases and the V segment lost 5 bases, leaving 10 bases of the junction unmatched. CDR3 size: 15 residues. The CDR3 region has the DNA TGTGCCAGCAGCCTCGGACTAGAATTAGGAGAGACCCAGTACTTC. Translation gives CASSLGLELGETQYF. Filled out from reference TRBV7-9 and TRBJ2-5, the complete variable domain reads DTGVSQNPRHKITKRGQNVTFRCDPISEHNRLYWYRQTLGQGPEFLTYFQNEAQLEKSRLLSDRFSAERPKGSFSTLEIQRTEQGDSAMYLCASSLGLELGETQYFGPGTRLLVL.

This clonotype was seen only a few times. The rearrangement uses TRBV4-1 and TRBJ1-1; D unclear. The ends were cut back, 0 bases at V and 1 base at J, with 6 bases in the middle. CDR1 and CDR2 from the germline V gene are MGHRA and YSYEKL. This CDR3 contains 14 residues. In DNA form, the CDR3 reads TGCGCCAGCAGCCAAGATCGGCCGAACACTGAAGCTTTCTTT. This codes for CASSQDRPNTEAFF.

Only a few counts were recorded for this clonotype. The chain combines TRBV4-2 with TRBJ1-1; 7 bases align to TRBD1. CDR1 LGHNA and CDR2 YNFKEQ come from the germline V gene. This CDR3 is built from 15 residues. The V gene end was trimmed by 4 bases and the J gene end by 3 bases; junction bases not matched to a gene: 8. Written as DNA, the CDR3 is TGTGCCAGCAGCCCCCGCGACAGGGAGGACACTGAAGCTTTCTTT. As protein: CASSPRDREDTEAFF.

The chain uses TRBV3-1 and TRBJ2-4, with TRBD2 matching over 8 bases. Trimming at V came to 4 bases and at J to 2 bases, leaving 4 bases not matched to a gene. This CDR3 has 15 residues. Germline CDR1 LGHDT, CDR2 YNNKEL (reference sequence). CDR3 sequence (DNA): TGTGCCAGCAGCCCGGGGGGGAAGTCCAAAAACATTCAGTACTTC. Translation gives CASSPGGKSKNIQYF.

This clonotype was picked up a small number of times. The V call is TRBV10-2, the J call TRBJ2-5; 11 nucleotides match TRBD2. The J call is doubtful: the DNA matches TRBJ2-1 better. CDR1 is WSHSY and CDR2 is SAAADI in the germline V gene. This CDR3 is 17 amino acids long. CDR3 amino acids: CASILAGGSVIYNEQFF. The CDR3 DNA follows: TGCGCCAGCATCTTAGCGGGAGGGTCAGTAATCTACAATGAGCAGTTCTTC.

This clonotype was recorded at least ten times. This sequence joins TRBV12-3 or TRBV12-4 and TRBJ2-7; D not resolved. CDR3 length equals 14 residues. Trimming shortened V by 5 bases and J by 0 bases, and 11 bases separated the two germline ends. Written as DNA, the CDR3 is TGTGCCAGCAGTAAAACTGAAGTCTCCTACGAGCAGTACTTC. This codes for CASSKTEVSYEQYF.

A few counts support this clonotype. This chain uses TRBV9 with TRBJ2-2, with D tentatively TRBD2 (7 bases). Germline CDR1 reads SGDLS; CDR2 reads YYNGEE. V was shortened by 3 bases and J by 8 bases, with 20 bases between the two germline ends. This CDR3 region has 16 residues. The CDR3 here is CASSGRIGGARGELFF. In nucleotides, the CDR3 is TGTGCCAGCAGCGGTCGGATTGGGGGGGCGAGAGGGGAGCTGTTTTTT.

This clonotype turned up a few times. A junction boundary mismatches the germline segment, possibly from a read error. The chain joins TRBV7-8 to TRBJ2-3; the D is unclear. The length of the CDR3 is 13 residues. Germline V gene lookup returns CDR1 SGHVS and CDR2 FQNEAQ. The CDR3 sequence: CASSSRGAETQYF. CDR3 nucleotides: TGTGCCAGCAGCTCTCGAGGAGCCGAGACCCAGTACTTT.

The chain couples TRBV7-6 to TRBJ2-3; D gene uncertain. Trimming cost V 4 bases and J 5 bases, with 10 bases left between them. From germline, CDR1 is SGHVS and CDR2 FNYEAQ. The CDR3 loop spans 13 amino acids. The CDR3 spells CASSSLPEDTQYF. CDR3 DNA sequence: TGTGCCAGCAGCTCTCTCCCCGAAGATACGCAGTATTTT.

This clonotype was observed a few times. V gene TRBV20-1 combines with J gene TRBJ2-5, with TRBD2 as a possible D gene (5 bases). TRBJ2-7 matches the DNA end more closely, so the J call is doubtful. CDR1 and CDR2 (germline): DFQATT, SNEGSKA (reference sequence). The CDR3 covers 15 residues. CDR3 bases: TGCAGTGCTAGAGGGGAACTTGCGGGCACCTACGAGCAGTACTTC. Its translation is CSARGELAGTYEQYF.

This clonotype appeared many times. V usage is TRBV30 and J usage is TRBJ2-2; the D is unclear. The CDR3 length is 14 residues. The V gene lost 5 bases and the J gene lost 2 bases, with 12 bases spanning the gap. CDR1 is GTSNPN, CDR2 SVGIG, per germline (reference sequence). CDR3 nucleotide sequence: TGTGCCTGGGCTTCGCGGACCAACACCGGGGAGCTGTTTTTT. This encodes CAWASRTNTGELFF. The entire variable domain, with the rest obtained from reference TRBV30 and TRBJ2-2, is as follows: SQTIHQWPATLVQPVGSPLSLECTVEGTSNPNLYWYRQAAGRGLQLLFYSVGIGQISSEVPQNLSASRPQDRQFILSSKKLLLSDSGFYLCAWASRTNTGELFFGEGSRLTVL.

The V and J genes are TRBV3-1 and TRBJ2-1; D gene ambiguous. The germline V gene has CDR1 LGHDT and CDR2 YNNKEL (reference sequence). CDR3 length equals 13 residues. V was shortened by 1 base and J by 9 bases, with 10 bases between the two germline ends. CDR3 sequence (DNA): TGTGCCAGCAGCCAAGCTGCTTCGGCTGAGCAGTTCTTC. Protein: CASSQAASAEQFF.

The table lists this clonotype with a few counts. The chain couples TRBV9 to TRBJ2-1, with no clear D. Near its end, the DNA agrees better with TRBJ2-5, so the J call may be wrong. The germline gives CDR1 SGDLS, CDR2 YYNGEE. This CDR3 is 12 amino acids long. The CDR3 loop is CASSGAKETQYF. The CDR3 bases are TGTGCCAGCAGCGGGGCTAAAGAGACCCAGTACTTC.

The J gene is TRBJ2-5, the V gene TRBV29-1; 7 nucleotides agree with TRBD2. The germline CDR1 and CDR2 sequences are SQVTM and ANQGSEA. The length of the CDR3 is 14 residues. Losses at the gene ends were 5 bases for V and 1 base for J; bases not matched to a gene: 7. DNA of the CDR3: TGCAGCGTTCAGGAGCGGGGTCGCCAAGAGACCCAGTACTTC. Translated: CSVQERGRQETQYF.

The chain carries TRBV29-1 and TRBJ2-7, with 8 bases that match TRBD2. The CDR3 has 14 residues. From germline, CDR1 is SQVTM and CDR2 ANQGSEA. V lost 1 base and J lost 7; bases outside the gene matches: 9. DNA for the CDR3: TGCAGCGTTGAAGCGGGACTAGGGGTAGGGGAGCAGTACTTC. Translated, it gives CSVEAGLGVGEQYF.

To note about this clonotype: This may be a read error, as it is one base from a much larger clone. The chain carries TRBV11-2 and TRBJ2-1; D gene unclear. V was trimmed by 4 bases and J by 9 bases, leaving 22 bases between them. This CDR3 has 16 amino acids. Germline V lookup: CDR1 SGHAT, CDR2 FQNNGV. The DNA of the CDR3 is TGTGCCAGCAGCTCTCGCGCTAGTTCCCTAATAATTGAGCAGTTCTTC. It translates to CASSSRASSLIIEQFF. The full variable domain, with the rest looked up from reference TRBV11-2 and TRBJ2-1, is EAGVAQSPRYKIIEKRQSVAFWCNPISGHATLYWYQQILGQGPKLLIQFQNNGVVDDSQLPKDRFSAERLKGVDSTLKIQPAKLEDSAVYLCASSSRASSLIIEQFFGPGTRLTVL.

This clonotype was observed a few times. The CDR3 here is CASNNRGNTEAFF. CDR3 coding DNA: TGTGCCAGCAATAACAGGGGGAACACTGAAGCTTTCTTT. V gene TRBV12-3 or TRBV12-4 combines with J gene TRBJ1-1, with 7 bases aligning to TRBD1. This CDR3 has 13 residues. V lost 7 bases and J lost 1; bases outside the gene matches: 3.